This TCR beta chain was found in a study of breast tumors, draining lymph nodes, adjacent tissues. Study-wide results and limits: Tumor repertoires ranked between lymph nodes and nontumor tissue in diversity, with V and J gene preferences. Compared with basal-like, luminal-like tumors shared significantly more repertoire with nontumor tissue.

This clonotype was observed at least ten times. Its antigen remains unknown. Samples came from axillary lymph nodes draining the breast cancer. Germline V gene data show CDR1 as WNHNN and CDR2 as SYGVQD (reference sequence). V lost 3 bases to trimming and J lost 6 bases; unmatched junction nucleotides: 12. This CDR3 contains 17 residues. TCRdb independently ran MiXCR on the multiplex PCR reads; one entry per CDR3 protein. The profile shows some 130,000 distinct CDR3 sequences, less than 25% of them singletons. The chain links TRBV10-1 to TRBJ1-2, with 11 bases identical to TRBD1. Input material: axillary lymph node tissue. The source is a female donor with breast cancer. Some clones in this sample may be carry-over from other donors' samples. CDR3: CASSDTPAGTGGHGYTF. In nucleotides, the CDR3 is TGCGCCAGCAGTGACACCCCGGCTGGGACAGGGGGACATGGCTACACCTTC.